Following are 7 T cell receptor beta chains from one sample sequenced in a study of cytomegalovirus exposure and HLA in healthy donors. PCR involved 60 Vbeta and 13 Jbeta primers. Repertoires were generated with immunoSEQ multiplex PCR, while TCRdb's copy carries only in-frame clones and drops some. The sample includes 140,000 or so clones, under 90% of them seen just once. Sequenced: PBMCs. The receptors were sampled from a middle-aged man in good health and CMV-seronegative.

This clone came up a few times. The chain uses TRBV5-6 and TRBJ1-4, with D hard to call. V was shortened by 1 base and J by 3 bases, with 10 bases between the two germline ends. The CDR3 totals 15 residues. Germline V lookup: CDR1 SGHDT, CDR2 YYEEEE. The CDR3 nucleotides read TGTGCCAGCAGCTTGAGTGGAGGGCCTAATGAAAAACTGTTTTTT. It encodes CASSLSGGPNEKLFF.

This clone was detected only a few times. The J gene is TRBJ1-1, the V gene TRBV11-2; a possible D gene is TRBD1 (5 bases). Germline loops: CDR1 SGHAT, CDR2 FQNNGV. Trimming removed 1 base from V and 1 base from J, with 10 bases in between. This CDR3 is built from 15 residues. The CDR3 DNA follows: TGTGCCAGCAGCTTAGGGTCTCAGGGGAACACTGAAGCTTTCTTT. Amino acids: CASSLGSQGNTEAFF.

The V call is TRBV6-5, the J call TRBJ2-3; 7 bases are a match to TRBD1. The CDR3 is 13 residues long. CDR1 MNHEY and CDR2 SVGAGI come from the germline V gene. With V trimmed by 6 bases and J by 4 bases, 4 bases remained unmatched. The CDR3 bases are TGTGCCAGCAGCCAGGGGGTCGCAGATACGCAGTATTTT. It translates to CASSQGVADTQYF.

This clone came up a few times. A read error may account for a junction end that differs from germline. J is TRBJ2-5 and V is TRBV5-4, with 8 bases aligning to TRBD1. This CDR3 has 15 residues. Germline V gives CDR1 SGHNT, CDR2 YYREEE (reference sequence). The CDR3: CASSSLRTGQGTQYF. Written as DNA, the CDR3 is TGTGCCAGCAGCTCTCTACGGACAGGGCAAGGGACCCAGTACTTC.

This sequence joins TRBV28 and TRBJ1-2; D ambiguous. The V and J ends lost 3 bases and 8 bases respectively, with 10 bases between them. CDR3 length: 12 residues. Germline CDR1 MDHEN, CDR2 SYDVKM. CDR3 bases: TGTGCCAGCAGTTTCCGGGGTGGCGGCTACACCTTC. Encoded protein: CASSFRGGGYTF.

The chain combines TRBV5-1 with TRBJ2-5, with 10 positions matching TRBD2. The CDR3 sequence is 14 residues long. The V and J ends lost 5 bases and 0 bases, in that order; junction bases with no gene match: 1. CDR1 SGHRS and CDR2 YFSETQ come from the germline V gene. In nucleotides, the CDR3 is TGCGCCAGCAGGACTAGCGGGTACCAAGAGACCCAGTACTTC. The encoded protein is CASRTSGYQETQYF.

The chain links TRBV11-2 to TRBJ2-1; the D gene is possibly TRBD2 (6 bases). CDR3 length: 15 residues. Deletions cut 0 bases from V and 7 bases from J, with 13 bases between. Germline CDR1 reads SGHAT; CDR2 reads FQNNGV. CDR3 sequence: CASSLDGGRYNEQFF. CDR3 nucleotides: TGTGCCAGCAGCTTAGATGGGGGGAGGTATAATGAGCAGTTCTTC.